These 30 T cell receptor beta chains were all obtained from the same sample, sequenced in a study of response to subunit inactivated influenza vaccine. TCRdb reanalysed the RT-PCR reads using MiXCR and keeps one entry per CDR3 protein. The table lists around 250,000 distinct CDR3 sequences, over 9% of them singletons. The source was non-naive T cells sorted from PBMCs, collected 14 to 15 days before vaccination. The receptors originated from a man aged 45-65 years who received an inactivated influenza vaccine.

The chain uses TRBV3-1 and TRBJ2-7; the D is unclear. Trimming took 1 base from V and 3 from J, leaving 13 bases between them. The CDR3 totals 15 residues. Germline values: CDR1 LGHDT, CDR2 YNNKEL (reference sequence). CDR3 nucleotide sequence: TGTGCCAGCAGCCAAGGGGTTTACAGCCTCTACGAGCAGTACTTC. Its translation: CASSQGVYSLYEQYF.

This clonotype was recorded at least ten times. The genes are TRBV5-1 and TRBJ2-7; 7 bases map to TRBD1. Trimming at V came to 2 bases and at J to 3 bases, leaving 14 bases not matched to a gene. Looked up from germline, CDR1 is SGHRS and CDR2 is YFSETQ. CDR3 length equals 17 residues. The CDR3 DNA sequence: TGCGCCAGCAGCTTTTACAACAGGGGACAGAGCCTCTACGAGCAGTACTTC. Its translation: CASSFYNRGQSLYEQYF.

The chain uses TRBV28 and TRBJ1-1, with D perhaps matching TRBD1 (5 bases). V lost 6 bases and J lost 4, with 18 bases in between. This CDR3 is 15 amino acids long. Germline V gene lookup returns CDR1 MDHEN and CDR2 SYDVKM. CDR3 sequence reads: CASRSAGGFGTEAFF. In DNA form, the CDR3 reads TGTGCCAGCAGATCAGCGGGGGGGTTCGGCACTGAAGCTTTCTTT.

The chain carries TRBV20-1 and TRBJ2-4; 9 bases align to TRBD1. This CDR3 is built from 14 residues. The J segment lost 5 bases and the V segment lost 6 bases, leaving 8 bases of the junction unmatched. CDR1 is DFQATT and CDR2 is SNEGSKA in the germline V gene (reference sequence). The CDR3, as DNA: TGCAGTGCCGAAGAACAGGGGGCCGAAAACATTCAGTACTTC. Amino acids: CSAEEQGAENIQYF.

This clonotype has at least ten counts. The chain links TRBV14 to TRBJ2-1; D call uncertain. The CDR3 contains 16 residues. Deletions cut 0 bases from V and 0 bases from J, with 9 bases between. CDR1 SGHDN and CDR2 FVKESK come from the germline V gene. CDR3 sequence: CASSQDLLSSYNEQFF. CDR3 nucleotide sequence: TGTGCCAGCAGCCAAGATTTATTGAGCTCCTACAATGAGCAGTTCTTC. The full variable domain, completed using reference TRBV14 and TRBJ2-1, is EAGVTQFPSHSVIEKGQTVTLRCDPISGHDNLYWYRRVMGKEIKFLLHFVKESKQDESGMPNNRFLAERTGGTYSTLKVQPAELEDSGVYFCASSQDLLSSYNEQFFGPGTRLTVL.

This clonotype was recorded at least ten times. The rearrangement joins TRBV7-9 to TRBJ1-3; D gene uncertain. V lost 7 bases and J 4 bases, leaving 11 bases between the germline ends. The CDR3 totals 13 residues. Germline V CDR1 and CDR2: SEHNR, FQNEAQ (reference sequence). CDR3 coding DNA: TGTGCCAGCAACCTGGACGTCGGAAACACCATATATTTT. This encodes CASNLDVGNTIYF. Filled out from reference TRBV7-9 and TRBJ1-3, the complete variable domain reads DTGVSQNPRHKITKRGQNVTFRCDPISEHNRLYWYRQTLGQGPEFLTYFQNEAQLEKSRLLSDRFSAERPKGSFSTLEIQRTEQGDSAMYLCASNLDVGNTIYFGEGSWLTVV.

This clonotype was recorded a few times. V is TRBV7-9 and J is TRBJ2-1, with 7 bases that match TRBD2. Trimming took 5 bases from V and 8 from J; bases not matched to a gene: 12. CDR1 is SEHNR and CDR2 is FQNEAQ in the germline V gene (reference sequence). This CDR3 is built from 15 residues. The CDR3 nucleotides are TGTGCCAGCAGCAAGACTAGCTTTGAGGGCGATGAGCAGTTCTTC. Encoded protein: CASSKTSFEGDEQFF.

The chain recombines TRBV12-3 or TRBV12-4 with TRBJ1-4; weak D call: TRBD1 (6 bases). Trimming cost V 4 bases and J 7 bases, with 16 bases left between them. The CDR3 has 15 residues. As DNA, the CDR3 is TGTGCCAGCAGTTGGAACAGGGTAGGCGGTGAAAAACTGTTTTTT. Its protein is CASSWNRVGGEKLFF.

This clonotype was detected a few times. This chain joins TRBV19 and TRBJ2-5; no clear D gene. The ends were cut back, 5 bases at V and 5 bases at J, with 12 bases in the middle. The CDR3 totals 13 residues. CDR1 is LNHDA, CDR2 SQIVND, per germline (reference sequence). CDR3 sequence (DNA): TGTGCCAGTAGTCCCGGTGTTTTCGAGACCCAGTACTTC. This gives the protein CASSPGVFETQYF.

The chain links TRBV5-1 to TRBJ2-1, with 8 bases aligning to TRBD2. This CDR3 comprises 15 residues. Trimming cost V 5 bases and J 5 bases; bases outside gene matches: 9. Looked up from germline, CDR1 is SGHRS and CDR2 is YFSETQ. Here the CDR3 DNA reads TGCGCCAGCAGAAATTGGGGTAGCGGGGACAATGAGCAGTTCTTC. Translating it yields CASRNWGSGDNEQFF.

The chain is built from TRBV12-3 or TRBV12-4 and TRBJ2-7, with 7 bases that match TRBD1. This CDR3 spans 14 amino acids. Losses at the gene ends were 4 bases for V and 2 bases for J; bases not matched to a gene: 5. CDR3 loop: CASSSGTAAYEQYF. The DNA of the CDR3 is TGTGCCAGCAGTTCGGGGACAGCCGCCTACGAGCAGTACTTC.

The sample holds a few counts of this clonotype. This chain's CDR3 is CASSLRTSGVGTYNEQFF. Here the CDR3 DNA reads TGTGCCAGCAGCTTACGCACTAGCGGGGTCGGGACCTACAATGAGCAGTTCTTC. This chain links TRBV7-6 with TRBJ2-1, with 10 positions matching TRBD2. Looked up from germline, CDR1 is SGHVS and CDR2 is FNYEAQ. V shed 2 bases and J 2 bases; nucleotides not matched to a gene: 9. The length of the CDR3 is 18 residues.

The chain joins TRBV29-1 to TRBJ1-4; 11 nucleotides align to TRBD1. Per the germline V gene, CDR1 is SQVTM and CDR2 is ANQGSEA. The ends lost 4 bases at V and 3 bases at J; junction bases unmatched: 1. The CDR3 length is 14 residues. CDR3 nucleotide sequence: TGCAGCGTTGGGGGACAGGGGGCTAATGAAAAACTGTTTTTT. Translating it yields CSVGGQGANEKLFF.

The V call is TRBV11-2, the J call TRBJ1-2; perhaps TRBD1 as D (5 bases). V gave up 1 base and J gave up 3 bases, with 9 bases separating them. Germline-derived CDR1 and CDR2 are SGHAT and FQNNGV. This CDR3 comprises 14 residues. CDR3 region: CASSLGQHDYGYTF. In DNA, the CDR3 is TGTGCCAGCAGCTTAGGACAGCACGACTATGGCTACACCTTC.

The chain carries TRBV20-1 and TRBJ2-7; 9 bases line up with TRBD1. Trimming at V came to 2 bases and at J to 6 bases, leaving 5 bases not matched to a gene. Germline V gives CDR1 DFQATT, CDR2 SNEGSKA (reference sequence). There are 13 residues in the CDR3. The CDR3 loop is CSARRDRAIEQYF. CDR3 DNA: TGCAGTGCTAGACGGGACAGGGCCATCGAGCAGTACTTC.

This chain connects TRBV10-1 to TRBJ2-7; D perhaps matches TRBD2 (5 bases). The CDR3 spans 14 residues. V was shortened by 2 bases and J by 6 bases, with 14 bases between the two germline ends. Germline values: CDR1 WNHNN, CDR2 SYGVQD (reference sequence). The DNA for the CDR3 is TGCGCCAGCAGTGAGGGGCGAGACCGGGGCGAGCAGTACTTC. It specifies CASSEGRDRGEQYF.

This clonotype turned up a few times. The chain combines TRBV4-1 with TRBJ2-3; 10 nucleotides agree with TRBD2. Looked up from germline, CDR1 is MGHRA and CDR2 is YSYEKL. This CDR3 has 17 residues. V shed 1 base, J shed 2 bases, and the junction held 6 bases outside the gene matches. CDR3 sequence: CASSQAKLAGDTDTQYF. As DNA, the CDR3 is TGCGCCAGCAGCCAAGCGAAGCTAGCGGGAGACACAGATACGCAGTATTTT.

The table lists this clonotype with a few counts. The chain links TRBV7-6 to TRBJ2-5; D remains ambiguous. Germline CDR1 SGHVS, CDR2 FNYEAQ. CDR3 size: 11 residues. Trimming pared 5 bases from V and 9 bases from J, leaving 10 bases between. The CDR3 DNA is TGTGCCAGCAGCAACAGTGTAGCCCAGTACTTC. It translates to CASSNSVAQYF.

In this sample, this clonotype turned up a few times. The chain is built from TRBV6-2 or TRBV6-3 and TRBJ2-1; 16 positions agree with TRBD2. This CDR3 spans 19 amino acids. CDR1 is MNHEY and CDR2 is SVGEGT in the germline V gene. The V and J ends lost 6 bases and 1 base, in that order; junction bases with no gene match: 9. CDR3: CASRGTSGGASASYNEQFF. The CDR3 coding sequence is TGTGCCAGCAGAGGGACTAGCGGGGGGGCCTCAGCGTCCTACAATGAGCAGTTCTTC.

This rearrangement joins TRBV5-1 to TRBJ2-1, with a possible D match to TRBD2 (6 bases). Trimming cost V 4 bases and J 5 bases, with 19 bases left between them. Germline V gene lookup returns CDR1 SGHRS and CDR2 YFSETQ. This CDR3 contains 16 residues. The CDR3 coding sequence is TGCGCCAGCAGCCAAACCAGGACTAAGGGGAACAATGAGCAGTTCTTC. Protein product: CASSQTRTKGNNEQFF.

This clonotype appeared a few times. The rearrangement links TRBV2 to TRBJ1-2; D uncertain. Germline assignment: CDR1 SNHLY and CDR2 FYNNEI. Deletions cut 6 bases from V and 6 bases from J, with 14 bases between. CDR3 length: 13 residues. The DNA of the CDR3 is TGTGCCAGCAGAATAACCGGGAGCGATGGCTACACCTTC. Translated, it gives CASRITGSDGYTF.

This clonotype was found many times. V usage is TRBV7-8 and J usage is TRBJ2-3; the match to TRBD2 covers 9 bases. The CDR3 runs to 16 residues. Germline assignment: CDR1 SGHVS and CDR2 FQNEAQ. V dropped 1 base and J dropped 5; count of bases not matched to a gene: 7. CDR3 DNA: TGTGCCAGCAGCTTAGAGCTGACTAGCGGAGGAGATACGCAGTATTTT. Protein product: CASSLELTSGGDTQYF.

The table lists this clonotype with a few counts. CDR3 DNA: TGTGCCAGCAGTTACTCGGCTCTAGCGGGAGGCTTCAGTCCCTACGAGCAGTACTTC. Translation: CASSYSALAGGFSPYEQYF. The V call is TRBV6-5, the J call TRBJ2-7, with 11 nucleotides matching TRBD2. The trim removed 0 bases at V and 2 bases at J, leaving 12 bases unmatched. Germline CDR1 MNHEY, CDR2 SVGAGI. The CDR3 is 19 residues long.

This clonotype came up a few times. V is TRBV4-1 and J is TRBJ2-2, with 15 bases identical to TRBD2. V trimming: 4 bases; J trimming: 1 base; junction bases outside the gene matches: 10. Germline CDR1 MGHRA, CDR2 YSYEKL. This CDR3 is 20 amino acids long. As DNA, the CDR3 is TGCGCCAGCAGCCCCGGCACGGGACTAGCGGGGGGACGGAACACCGGGGAGCTGTTTTTT. Amino acids: CASSPGTGLAGGRNTGELFF.

This clonotype was counted ten times or more. The CDR3 loop is CSARDGTKSTDTQYF. In nucleotides, the CDR3 is TGCAGTGCTAGAGATGGGACTAAATCCACAGATACGCAGTATTTT. The chain links TRBV20-1 to TRBJ2-3; 7 bases agree with TRBD2. Germline V lookup: CDR1 DFQATT, CDR2 SNEGSKA (reference sequence). V lost 0 bases, J lost 2 bases, and 5 bases stayed unmatched. CDR3 length: 15 amino acids.

The chain is built from TRBV28 and TRBJ2-7; TRBD1 is a possible D gene (5 bases). The germline gives CDR1 MDHEN, CDR2 SYDVKM. The V and J ends lost 1 base and 3 bases respectively, with 10 bases between them. The CDR3 runs 14 residues. The CDR3 nucleotides read TGTGCCAGCAGTTTATCCGCAGGGTTCTACGAGCAGTACTTC. Amino acid sequence: CASSLSAGFYEQYF. Together with reference TRBV28 and TRBJ2-7, the CDR3 gives the full variable domain: DVKVTQSSRYLVKRTGEKVFLECVQDMDHENMFWYRQDPGLGLRLIYFSYDVKMKEKGDIPEGYSVSREKKERFSLILESASTNQTSMYLCASSLSAGFYEQYFGPGTRLTVT.

This clonotype turned up a few times. The V and J genes are TRBV7-2 and TRBJ2-3; no clear D gene. The CDR3 runs to 13 residues. From germline, CDR1 is SGHTA and CDR2 FQGNSA. Trimming shortened V by 6 bases and J by 4 bases, and 11 bases separated the two germline ends. CDR3: CASRGIVADTQYF. CDR3 bases: TGTGCCAGCAGGGGTATAGTGGCAGATACGCAGTATTTT. The variable domain in full, completed from reference TRBV7-2 and TRBJ2-3, reads GAGVSQSPSNKVTEKGKDVELRCDPISGHTALYWYRQSLGQGLEFLIYFQGNSAPDKSGLPSDRFSAERTGGSVSTLTIQRTQQEDSAVYLCASRGIVADTQYFGPGTRLTVL.

This clonotype was seen more than once but under ten times. This chain links TRBV10-3 with TRBJ2-7; a possible D gene is TRBD2 (6 bases). CDR3 length: 15 amino acids. In germline, CDR1 is ENHRY, CDR2 SYGVKD. V was trimmed by 4 bases and J by 1 base, leaving 14 bases between them. CDR3 in amino acids: CAISGGDEGSYEQYF. CDR3 sequence (DNA): TGTGCCATCAGTGGGGGGGACGAGGGTTCCTACGAGCAGTACTTC.

In this sample, this clonotype turned up many times. The V gene is TRBV5-1, the J gene TRBJ2-5; TRBD1 aligns across 8 bases. The V and J ends lost 6 bases and 4 bases, in that order; junction bases with no gene match: 11. Germline V lookup: CDR1 SGHRS, CDR2 YFSETQ. This CDR3 region has 15 residues. The DNA of the CDR3 is TGCGCCAGCAACCCGACAGGGGCGGTAGTAGAGACCCAGTACTTC. Amino acid sequence: CASNPTGAVVETQYF.

This clonotype was picked up a small number of times. The chain joins TRBV28 to TRBJ1-5, with D possibly TRBD1 on 5 matching bases. V dropped 4 bases and J dropped 9 bases, with 7 bases sitting between them. The CDR3 runs 11 residues. Germline V gene data show CDR1 as MDHEN and CDR2 as SYDVKM. CDR3 sequence: CASSSTGPQHF. The CDR3 bases are TGTGCCAGCAGTTCTACAGGGCCCCAGCATTTT.